There are many counts of the clone carrying this T cell receptor beta chain. Antigen: not known. Profiles of TCR beta VDJ and CDR3 were generated from a genomic DNA template. TCRdb reprocessed the reads with MiXCR, giving one entry per CDR3 protein. The data contain a few hundred thousand distinct CDR3 sequences, approximately 32% of them singletons. This CDR3 is built from 12 residues. V was pared by 7 bases and J by 4 bases, with 10 bases between. In germline, CDR1 is SNHLY, CDR2 FYNNEI. This sample was included in a study of CD8+CD57+ T cells in acquired aplastic anemia. Study-wide context: On average, sorted CD4+ and CD8+ cells gave 2.5 to 4 ug of DNA. Study observations and caveats: Overlapping CD8+ CDR3 repertoires of patients and controls contained 25 to 35 shared sequences.

The patients chosen for sequencing had shown expansion of CD8+CD57+ cells (detected by flow cytometry). The blood sampling took place in patients who had so far received no therapy. V and J are TRBV2 and TRBJ1-1; D is unclear. The sequencing sample was made of sorted CD4+, CD8+, or CD8+CD57+ T cells (not recorded which) from PBMCs. The source is a human donor with aplastic anemia. CDR3 in amino acids: CASNRAGTEAFF. The CDR3 coding sequence is TGTGCCAGCAATAGGGCTGGCACTGAAGCTTTCTTT.